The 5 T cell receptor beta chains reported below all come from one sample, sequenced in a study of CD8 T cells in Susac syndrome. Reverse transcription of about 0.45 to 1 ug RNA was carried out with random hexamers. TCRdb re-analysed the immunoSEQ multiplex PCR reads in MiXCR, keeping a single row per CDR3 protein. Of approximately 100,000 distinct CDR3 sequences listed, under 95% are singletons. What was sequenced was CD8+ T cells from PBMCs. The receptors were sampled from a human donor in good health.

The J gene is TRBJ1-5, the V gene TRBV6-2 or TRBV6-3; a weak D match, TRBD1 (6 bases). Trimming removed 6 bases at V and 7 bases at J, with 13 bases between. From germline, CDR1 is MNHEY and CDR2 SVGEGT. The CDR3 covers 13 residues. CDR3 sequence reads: CASRGAGDQPQHF. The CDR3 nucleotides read TGTGCCAGCAGGGGGGCGGGGGACCAGCCCCAGCATTTT.

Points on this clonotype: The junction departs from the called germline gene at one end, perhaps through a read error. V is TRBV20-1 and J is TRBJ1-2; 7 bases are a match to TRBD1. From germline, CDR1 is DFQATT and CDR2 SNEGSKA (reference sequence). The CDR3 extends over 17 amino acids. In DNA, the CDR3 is TGCAGTGCTAGAGATTCGGGAAGTTCAGGGGGAATCTATGGCCACACCTTC. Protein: CSARDSGSSGGIYGHTF.

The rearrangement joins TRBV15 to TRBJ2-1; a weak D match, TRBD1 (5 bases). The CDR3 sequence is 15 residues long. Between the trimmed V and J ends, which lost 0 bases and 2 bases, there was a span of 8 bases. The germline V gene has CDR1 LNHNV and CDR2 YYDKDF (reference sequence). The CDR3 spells CATSRDQGTYNEQFF. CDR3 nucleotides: TGTGCCACCAGCAGAGATCAGGGAACCTACAATGAGCAGTTCTTC.

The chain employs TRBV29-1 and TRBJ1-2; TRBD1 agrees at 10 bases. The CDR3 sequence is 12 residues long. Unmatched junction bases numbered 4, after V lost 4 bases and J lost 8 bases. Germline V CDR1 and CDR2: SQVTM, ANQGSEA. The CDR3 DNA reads TGCAGCGTTGGGGGACAGGGGAACGGCTACACCTTC. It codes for CSVGGQGNGYTF.

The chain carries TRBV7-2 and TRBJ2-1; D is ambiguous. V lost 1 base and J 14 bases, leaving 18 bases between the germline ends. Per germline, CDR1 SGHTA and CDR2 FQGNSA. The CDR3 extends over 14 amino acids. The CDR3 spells CASSLDGRVVGEFF. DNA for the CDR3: TGTGCCAGCAGCTTAGACGGCCGTGTGGTGGGCGAGTTCTTC.